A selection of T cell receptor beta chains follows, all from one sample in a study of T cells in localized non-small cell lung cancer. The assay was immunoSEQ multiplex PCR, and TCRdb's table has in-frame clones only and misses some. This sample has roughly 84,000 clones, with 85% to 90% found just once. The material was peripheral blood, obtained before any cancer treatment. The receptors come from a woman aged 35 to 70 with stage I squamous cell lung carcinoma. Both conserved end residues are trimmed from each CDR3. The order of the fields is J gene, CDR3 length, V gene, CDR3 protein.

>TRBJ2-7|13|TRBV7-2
ASSLVDIGFYEQY
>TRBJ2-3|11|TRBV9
ASSVEGVDTQY
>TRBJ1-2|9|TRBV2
ASSEIYGYT
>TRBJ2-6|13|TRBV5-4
ASSLDSSGANVLT
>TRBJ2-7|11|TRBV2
ASSESGKTEQY
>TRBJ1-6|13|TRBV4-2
ASSSHRASNSPLH
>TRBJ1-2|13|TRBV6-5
ARVPGAKRDYGYT
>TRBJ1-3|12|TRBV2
ASKVDLSGNTIY
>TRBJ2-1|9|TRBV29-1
SVEVTLEQF
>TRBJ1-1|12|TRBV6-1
ASRGTNHGPEAF
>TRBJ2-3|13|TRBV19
ASSIRRGHTDTQY
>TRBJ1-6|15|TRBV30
AWSGAGGMVYNSPLH
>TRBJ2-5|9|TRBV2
ASSQEETQY
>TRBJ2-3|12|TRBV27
ASSLFMDADTQY
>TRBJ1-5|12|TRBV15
ATSQSQVNQPQH
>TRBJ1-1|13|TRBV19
ASSSRRGGNTEAF
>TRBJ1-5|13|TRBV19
ASSILAGPNQPQH
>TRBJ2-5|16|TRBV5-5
ASSPLATSGGGQETQY
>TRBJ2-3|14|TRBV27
ASSTGTGRDTDTQY
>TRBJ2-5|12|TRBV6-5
ASSLQTGKETQY
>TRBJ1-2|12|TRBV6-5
ASSYSTGNYGYT
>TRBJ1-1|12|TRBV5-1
ASSLGTANTEAF
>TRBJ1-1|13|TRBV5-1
ASSLGPGANTEAF
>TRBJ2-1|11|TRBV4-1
ASSHPDRDEQF
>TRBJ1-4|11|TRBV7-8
ASSLRQNEKLF
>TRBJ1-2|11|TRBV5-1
ASSPSGDYGYT
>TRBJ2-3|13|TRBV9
ASSMGLYSTDTQY
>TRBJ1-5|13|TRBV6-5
ASSYSGSSNQPQH
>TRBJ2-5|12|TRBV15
ATSRDLGRETQY
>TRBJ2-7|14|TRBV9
ASSPTTGQGPYEQY
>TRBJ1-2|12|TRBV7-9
ASSLLGTDGGYT
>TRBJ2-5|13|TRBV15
ATSRAAGGPETQY
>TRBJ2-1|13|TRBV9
ASSVATSSYNEQF
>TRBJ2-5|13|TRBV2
ASSDGGGLQETQY
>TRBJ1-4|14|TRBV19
ASSRQGISTNEKLF
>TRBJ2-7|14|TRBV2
ASNQRGGDRPYEQY
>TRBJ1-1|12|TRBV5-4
ASSSLTRAPGTF
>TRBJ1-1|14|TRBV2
ASSERRTHLNTEAF
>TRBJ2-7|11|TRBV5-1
ASSLGRVPEQY
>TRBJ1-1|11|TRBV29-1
SVERDRDTEAF
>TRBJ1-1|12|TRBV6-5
ASSSFWRAGEAF
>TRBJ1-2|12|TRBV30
AWSADRGYSGYT
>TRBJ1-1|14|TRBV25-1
ASSEWGRGANTEAF
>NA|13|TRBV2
ASSEGAGENYEQY
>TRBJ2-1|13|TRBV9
ASSVGGLSYNEQF